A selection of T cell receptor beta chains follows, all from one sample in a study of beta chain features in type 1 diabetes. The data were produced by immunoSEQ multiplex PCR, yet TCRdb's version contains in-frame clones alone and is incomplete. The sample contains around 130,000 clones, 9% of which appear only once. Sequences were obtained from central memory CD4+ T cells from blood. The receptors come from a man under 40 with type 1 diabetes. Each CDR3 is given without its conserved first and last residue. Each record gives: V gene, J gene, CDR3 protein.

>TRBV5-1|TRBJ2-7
ASSFAGTVGYEQY
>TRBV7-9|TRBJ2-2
ASSYRGEGGTGELF
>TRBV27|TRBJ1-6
ASSLRENNSPLH
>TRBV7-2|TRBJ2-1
ASSLDGSSYNEQF
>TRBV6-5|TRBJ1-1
ASSYDTIRVNTEAF
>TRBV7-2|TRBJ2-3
ASSSDMGGWGTQY
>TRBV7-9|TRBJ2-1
ASSLGGFNEQF
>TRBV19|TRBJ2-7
ASSTQGGYEQY
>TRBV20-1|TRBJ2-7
SAEQVDEQY
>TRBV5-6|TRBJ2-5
ASSFGDSGETQY
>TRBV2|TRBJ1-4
ASTAYNEKLF
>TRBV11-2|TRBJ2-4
ASSLVAGRLAKNIQY
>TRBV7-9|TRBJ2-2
ASSFRENTGELF
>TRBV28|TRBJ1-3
ASRVSGYGNTIY
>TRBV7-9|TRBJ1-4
ASSLEEDEKLF
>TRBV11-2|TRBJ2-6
ASSPLSGANVLT
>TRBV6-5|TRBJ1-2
ASSATSSLYGYT
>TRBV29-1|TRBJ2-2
SVRLGTGAVGELF
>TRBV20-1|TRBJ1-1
SASRGTEAF
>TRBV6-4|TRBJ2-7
ASSGQHEQY
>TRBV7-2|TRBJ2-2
ASSRYFSGELF
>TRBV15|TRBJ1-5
ATSRGGTGANQPQH
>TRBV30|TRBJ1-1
AWSSYTGVNTEAF
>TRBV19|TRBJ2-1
ASRNRGGKGNEQF
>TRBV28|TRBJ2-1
ASRTGTSGGNQQF
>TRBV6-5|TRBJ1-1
ASSTSREAF
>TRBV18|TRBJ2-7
ASSANRDTSAGEQY
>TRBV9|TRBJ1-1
ASSGRQGRNTEAF
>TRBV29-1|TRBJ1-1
SVGSGNTEAF
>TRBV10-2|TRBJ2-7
AIGKQVEGEQY
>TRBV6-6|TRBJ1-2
ASRDSSPKSRYGYT
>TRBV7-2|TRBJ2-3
ASSSGLAGVADTQY
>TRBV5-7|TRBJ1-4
ASSSGQLEKLF
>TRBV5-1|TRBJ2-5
ASSSQTGQETQY
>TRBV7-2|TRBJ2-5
ASSSLGGVGRYQETQY
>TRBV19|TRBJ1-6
ASSGDRGSPLH
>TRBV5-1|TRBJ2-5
ASSLGTSGGQETQY
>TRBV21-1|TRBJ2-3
APERGSTDTQY
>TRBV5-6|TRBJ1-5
ASSLGMSGNQPQH
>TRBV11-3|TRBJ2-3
ASSLQRGGVPDTQY
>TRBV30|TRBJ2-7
AWDRRGNYEQY
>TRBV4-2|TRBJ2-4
ASSHDVEGLDIQY
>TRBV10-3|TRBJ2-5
AISESRQGKETQY
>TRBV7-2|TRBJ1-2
ASSLTGTGYGYT
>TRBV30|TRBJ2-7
AWSAGAAGLYEQY
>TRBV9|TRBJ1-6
ASSVLQGDSPLH